The table lists the clone carrying this TCR beta chain with a count of one. Antigen specificity is unknown. Profiled with immunoSEQ multiplex PCR; TCRdb holds only in-frame clones, not every one. The table shows about 97,000 clones, with about nine tenths occurring only once. Trimming removed 3 bases at V and 8 bases at J, with 8 bases between. CDR1 is WSHSY and CDR2 is SAAADI in the germline V gene. The CDR3 contains 13 residues. The sample originates from a study of T cell responses to AZD1222 COVID-19 vaccine. Overall study results and limits: Possibly, clonal diversity was underestimated; donors were largely white British and included more females.

This chain joins TRBV10-2 and TRBJ1-6; perhaps TRBD1 as D (6 bases). The sequencing here drew on peripheral blood, taken on day 0 of AZD1222 vaccination. The clonotype comes from an adult in good health. The CDR3 protein is CASSDHRDSPLHF. In DNA, the CDR3 is TGCGCCAGCAGTGATCACAGGGATTCACCCCTCCACTTT.